This TCR beta chain originates from a study of blood T cell repertoires in COVID-19. This clone was seen a few times. CDR3 length equals 15 residues. The ends were cut back, 0 bases at V and 4 bases at J, with 10 bases in the middle. CDR1 is SGHDT and CDR2 is YYEEEE in the germline V gene. The method was immunoSEQ multiplex PCR; TCRdb's version includes in-frame clones alone and lacks a portion of them. The sample has 200,000 to 300,000 clones, approximately 86% seen once. This rearrangement joins TRBV5-6 to TRBJ2-2; tentative D call: TRBD1 (5 bases). The TCR comes from a human donor in a cohort sampled during active COVID-19. What was sequenced was peripheral blood. Here the CDR3 DNA reads TGTGCCAGCAGCTTGGGCAGGGTCGGCACCGGGGAGCTGTTTTTT. Amino acid sequence: CASSLGRVGTGELFF.